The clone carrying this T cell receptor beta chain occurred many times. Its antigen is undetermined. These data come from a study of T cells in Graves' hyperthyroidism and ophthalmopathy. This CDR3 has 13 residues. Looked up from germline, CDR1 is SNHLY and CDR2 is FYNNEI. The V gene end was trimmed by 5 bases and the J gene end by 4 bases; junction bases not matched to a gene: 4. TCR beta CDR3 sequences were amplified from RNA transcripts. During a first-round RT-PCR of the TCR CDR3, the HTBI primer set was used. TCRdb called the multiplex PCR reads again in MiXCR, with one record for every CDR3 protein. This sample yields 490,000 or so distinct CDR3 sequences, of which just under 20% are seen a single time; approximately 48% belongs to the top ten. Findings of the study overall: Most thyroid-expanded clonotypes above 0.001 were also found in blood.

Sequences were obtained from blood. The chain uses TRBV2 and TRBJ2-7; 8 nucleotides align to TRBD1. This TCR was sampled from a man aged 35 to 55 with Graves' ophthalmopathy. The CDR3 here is CASSRTGRYEQYF. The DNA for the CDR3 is TGTGCCAGCAGTCGGACAGGGCGATACGAGCAGTACTTC.